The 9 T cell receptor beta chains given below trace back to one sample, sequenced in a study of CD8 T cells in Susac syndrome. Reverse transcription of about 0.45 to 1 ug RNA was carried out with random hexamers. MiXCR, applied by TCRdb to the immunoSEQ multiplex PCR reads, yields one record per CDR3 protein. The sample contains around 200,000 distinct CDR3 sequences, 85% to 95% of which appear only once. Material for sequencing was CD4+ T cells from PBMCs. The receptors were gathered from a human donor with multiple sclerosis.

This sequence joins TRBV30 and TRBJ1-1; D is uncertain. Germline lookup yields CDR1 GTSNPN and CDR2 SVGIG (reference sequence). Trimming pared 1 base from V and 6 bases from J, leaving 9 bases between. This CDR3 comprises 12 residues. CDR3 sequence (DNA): TGTGCCTGGAGTGGGGGTAGCGCTGAAGCTTTCTTT. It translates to CAWSGGSAEAFF.

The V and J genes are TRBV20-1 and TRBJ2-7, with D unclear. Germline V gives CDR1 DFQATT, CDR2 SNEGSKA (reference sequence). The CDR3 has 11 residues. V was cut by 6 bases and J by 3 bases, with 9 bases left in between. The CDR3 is CSASNVYEQYV. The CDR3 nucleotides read TGCAGTGCCTCTAACGTCTACGAGCAGTACGTC.

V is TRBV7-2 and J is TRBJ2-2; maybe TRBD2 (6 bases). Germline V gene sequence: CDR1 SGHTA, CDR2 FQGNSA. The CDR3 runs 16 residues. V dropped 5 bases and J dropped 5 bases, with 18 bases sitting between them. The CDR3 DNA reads TGTGCCAGCAGCGGAGGGGCTGGCTTGGGGACCGGGGAGCTGTTTTTT. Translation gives CASSGGAGLGTGELFF.

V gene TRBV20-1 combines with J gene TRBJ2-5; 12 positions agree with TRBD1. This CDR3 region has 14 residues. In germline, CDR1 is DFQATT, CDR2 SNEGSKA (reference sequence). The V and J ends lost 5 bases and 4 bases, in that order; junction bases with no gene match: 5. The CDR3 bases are TGCAGTGCTGTAGGGACAGGGGGCCTAGAGACCCAGTACTTC. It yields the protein CSAVGTGGLETQYF.

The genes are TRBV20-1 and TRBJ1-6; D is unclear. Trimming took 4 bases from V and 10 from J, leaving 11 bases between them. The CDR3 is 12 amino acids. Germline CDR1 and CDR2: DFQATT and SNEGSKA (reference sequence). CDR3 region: CSATRTNSPLHF. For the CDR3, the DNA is TGCAGTGCTACCCGGACCAACTCACCCCTCCACTTT.

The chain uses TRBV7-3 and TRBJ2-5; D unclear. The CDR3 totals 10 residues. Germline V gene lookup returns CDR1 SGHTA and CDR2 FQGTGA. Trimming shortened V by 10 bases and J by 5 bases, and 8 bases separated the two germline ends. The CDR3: CATLRETQYF. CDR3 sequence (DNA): TGTGCCACCCTTAGGGAGACCCAGTACTTC.

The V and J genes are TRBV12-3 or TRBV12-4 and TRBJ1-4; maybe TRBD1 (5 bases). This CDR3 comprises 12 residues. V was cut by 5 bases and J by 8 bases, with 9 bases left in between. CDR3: CASSGGGEKLFF. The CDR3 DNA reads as TGTGCCAGCAGTGGGGGGGGAGAAAAACTGTTTTTT.

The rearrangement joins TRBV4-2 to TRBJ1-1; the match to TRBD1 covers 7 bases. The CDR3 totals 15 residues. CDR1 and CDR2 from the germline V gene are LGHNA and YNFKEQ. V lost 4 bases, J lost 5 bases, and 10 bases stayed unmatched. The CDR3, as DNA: TGTGCCAGCAGCCGAGCACAGGGGATCGCAACTGAAGCTTTCTTT. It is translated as CASSRAQGIATEAFF.

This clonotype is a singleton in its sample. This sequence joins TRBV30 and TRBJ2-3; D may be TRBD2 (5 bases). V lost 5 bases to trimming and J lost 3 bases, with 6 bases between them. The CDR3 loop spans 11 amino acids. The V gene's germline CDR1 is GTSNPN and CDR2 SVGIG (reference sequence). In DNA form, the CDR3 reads TGTGCCTGGGGCGGGACAGATACGCAGTATTTT. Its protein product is CAWGGTDTQYF.